This T cell receptor (beta chain) was sequenced during a study of CD8+ T cells in alopecia areata. Per the germline V gene, CDR1 is ENHRY and CDR2 is SYGVKD. CDR3 size: 14 residues. The V segment lost 7 bases and the J segment 0 bases; nucleotides outside the gene matches: 4. This clone has just a few counts. Treatment indicated: oral pan-JAK inhibitor, 5-10 mg twice daily. Collection of lesional scalp punch biopsies and peripheral blood was performed in alopecia areata patients. Extraction of RNA preceded its reverse transcription into cDNA, which served as the sequencing template. TCRdb keeps only in-frame clones here, not all; method: immunoSEQ multiplex PCR. The data show 180,000 or so clones, 50% to 65% seen once.

The material sequenced was CD8+ T cells sorted from blood, taken at week 24, from a patient treated with tofacitinib. The receptor comes from a human donor with alopecia areata. The rearrangement uses TRBV10-3 and TRBJ2-7; 9 bases are a match to TRBD2. CDR3 region: CAIMAGGASYEQYF. CDR3 DNA sequence: TGTGCCATCATGGCGGGGGGGGCCTCCTACGAGCAGTACTTC.